Each of the 21 T cell receptor beta chains below was sequenced from the same sample in a study of beta chain features in type 1 diabetes (dated by TCRdb to the late 2010s). The antigens of these receptors remain unknown. Library preparation used the immunoSEQ multiplex PCR assay. The entire isolated RNA was reverse transcribed using the High Capacity cDNA Reverse Transcription Kit, and thus expressed TCRB transcripts were sequenced. Entries here come from immuneACCESS through TCRdb and include only in-frame sequences with V and J called. Some clones fail to appear in such tables; in the studies checked, an unresolved V gene covers under half of the shortfall, and the cause of the remainder is unknown. The table for this sample lists about 660,000 clones; over 11% of them were counted only once. Approximately 0.043% of the sample belongs to the ten largest clones. Overall results and qualifications from the work: A moderate but significant shortening of TCRB CDR3 length was observed in type 1 diabetes patients in all four CD4+ subsets.

The sequenced material came from naive CD4+ T cells from blood. This specimen's cell subset or site label, interpreted: true naive CD4+ T cells. Receptor source: a man between 18 and 29 years old with type 1 diabetes.

This clone was detected a few times. The V gene is TRBV4-2, the J gene TRBJ2-7, with 7 bases matching TRBD1. Germline lookup yields CDR1 LGHNA and CDR2 YNFKEQ. The CDR3 runs to 15 residues. Unmatched junction bases numbered 12, after V lost 3 bases and J lost 7 bases. The CDR3 loop is CASSQKTRGLGEQYF. The CDR3 coding sequence is TGTGCCAGCAGCCAGAAAACCAGGGGGTTGGGGGAGCAGTACTTC.

This clone was seen a handful of times. V usage is TRBV7-9 and J usage is TRBJ1-4; TRBD1 matches 8 bases. J gave up 5 bases and V 8 bases, and 4 bases lay outside the gene matches. The CDR3 totals 13 residues. The germline V gene encodes CDR1 SEHNR and CDR2 FQNEAQ (reference sequence). The CDR3 coding sequence is TGTGCCAGCCTCAGGGGGCTGAATGAAAAACTGTTTTTT. This gives the protein CASLRGLNEKLFF. Full variable domain (remainder filled in from reference TRBV7-9 and TRBJ1-4): DTGVSQNPRHKITKRGQNVTFRCDPISEHNRLYWYRQTLGQGPEFLTYFQNEAQLEKSRLLSDRFSAERPKGSFSTLEIQRTEQGDSAMYLCASLRGLNEKLFFGSGTQLSVL.

This clone was counted only a few times. V is TRBV6-5 and J is TRBJ2-7, with D possibly matching TRBD1 (6 bases). V lost 6 bases, J lost 3 bases, and 15 bases lay in between. The CDR3 is made up of 14 amino acids. Germline CDR1 is MNHEY and CDR2 is SVGAGI. DNA for the CDR3: TGTGCCAGCAGACCCGGACAGATAGACTACGAGCAGTACTTC. As protein: CASRPGQIDYEQYF.

The V gene is TRBV11-2, the J gene TRBJ2-7, with TRBD2 matching over 9 bases. V trimming: 11 bases; J trimming: 4 bases; junction bases outside the gene matches: 12. The CDR3 consists of 14 residues. Germline-derived CDR1 and CDR2 are SGHAT and FQNNGV. In DNA, the CDR3 is TGTGCCTCTGTCACGGCGGGAGGGCCTTACGAGCAGTACTTC. It yields the protein CASVTAGGPYEQYF. The full variable domain, with the rest looked up from reference TRBV11-2 and TRBJ2-7, is EAGVAQSPRYKIIEKRQSVAFWCNPISGHATLYWYQQILGQGPKLLIQFQNNGVVDDSQLPKDRFSAERLKGVDSTLKIQPAKLEDSAVYLCASVTAGGPYEQYFGPGTRLTVT.

This clone has a handful of counts. The chain links TRBV5-1 to TRBJ2-3; TRBD1 might be the D (5 bases). Germline CDR1 is SGHRS and CDR2 is YFSETQ. The CDR3 has 13 amino acids. Trimming cost V 0 bases and J 11 bases, with 13 bases left between them. The CDR3, as DNA: TGCGCCAGCAGCTTGGCCGAGCAGGGCGTGCAGTATTTT. This encodes CASSLAEQGVQYF.

The chain links TRBV6-4 to TRBJ1-5; D is ambiguous. In germline, CDR1 is MRHNA, CDR2 SNTAGT. V was cut by 5 bases and J by 0 bases, with 5 bases left in between. The CDR3 contains 13 residues. In DNA, the CDR3 is TGTGCCAGCAGTCCGAATAGCAATCAGCCCCAGCATTTT. Translating gives CASSPNSNQPQHF.

There are a few counts of this clone. Other DNA sequences in this specimen translate into the identical CDR3. This chain connects TRBV5-1 to TRBJ1-1; D is perhaps TRBD1 (5 bases). With 0 bases removed from V and 4 bases from J, the gap between germline ends came to 7 bases. The germline gives CDR1 SGHRS, CDR2 YFSETQ. The CDR3 is 13 residues long. CDR3 coding DNA: TGCGCCAGCAGCTTGGCCGGGACCACTGAAGCTTTCTTT. Encoded protein: CASSLAGTTEAFF. Using reference TRBV5-1 and TRBJ1-1 for the parts outside the CDR3, the full variable domain is KAGVTQTPRYLIKTRGQQVTLSCSPISGHRSVSWYQQTPGQGLQFLFEYFSETQRNKGNFPGRFSGRQFSNSRSEMNVSTLELGDSALYLCASSLAGTTEAFFGQGTRLTVV.

The chain couples TRBV7-3 to TRBJ1-1; 9 positions agree with TRBD1. This CDR3 has 15 amino acids. Trimming cost V 5 bases and J 1 base; bases outside gene matches: 5. Germline V gene data show CDR1 as SGHTA and CDR2 as FQGTGA. The CDR3 DNA follows: TGTGCCAGCAGCACCGGGACAGGGCAGAACACTGAAGCTTTCTTT. Its translation is CASSTGTGQNTEAFF.

V is TRBV30 and J is TRBJ1-5; D may be TRBD1 (5 bases). Deletions cut 0 bases from V and 2 bases from J, with 8 bases between. The germline V gene encodes CDR1 GTSNPN and CDR2 SVGIG (reference sequence). The CDR3 consists of 14 residues. The CDR3: CAWSVQAGNQPQHF. CDR3 DNA: TGTGCCTGGAGTGTACAGGCAGGCAATCAGCCCCAGCATTTT.

The V gene is TRBV6-5, the J gene TRBJ2-7, with 7 nucleotides matching TRBD1. Germline CDR1 is MNHEY and CDR2 is SVGAGI. This CDR3 region has 15 residues. V shed 2 bases and J 2 bases; nucleotides not matched to a gene: 6. The CDR3 region is CASSYTYQGAYEQYF. Here the CDR3 DNA reads TGTGCCAGCAGTTACACATACCAGGGGGCCTACGAGCAGTACTTC.

The chain combines TRBV30 with TRBJ1-3; D gene ambiguous. The CDR3 runs to 11 residues. Germline CDR1 reads GTSNPN; CDR2 reads SVGIG (reference sequence). Trimming took off 2 bases at V and 9 bases at J, with 8 bases between the two ends. The CDR3 nucleotides read TGTGCCTGGAGTTTGGCGATCACCATATATTTT. Residues: CAWSLAITIYF.

This clone was counted between two and nine times. CDR3 in amino acids: CSVGGGVNEQYF. For the CDR3, the DNA is TGCAGCGTCGGCGGGGGGGTAAACGAGCAGTACTTC. This sequence joins TRBV29-1 and TRBJ2-7; 9 bases fit TRBD2. The CDR3 loop spans 12 amino acids. Germline assignment: CDR1 SQVTM and CDR2 ANQGSEA. V shed 6 bases and J 5 bases; nucleotides not matched to a gene: 5.

The gene calls are TRBV23-1 and TRBJ2-7, with a possible D match to TRBD2 (5 bases). TRBV23-1 is an ORF, with its function uncertain. There are 16 residues in the CDR3. V gave up 5 bases and J gave up 0 bases, with 17 bases separating them. The CDR3, as DNA: TGCGCCAGCAGTGGAGCCGAGAAGGCGGGCTCCTACGAGCAGTACTTC. Translating it yields CASSGAEKAGSYEQYF.

This clone has more than one count but fewer than ten. This chain connects TRBV7-9 to TRBJ2-2; no definite D call. V lost 3 bases, J lost 7 bases, and 9 bases lay in between. Per germline, CDR1 SEHNR and CDR2 FQNEAQ (reference sequence). The CDR3 is 13 residues long. The CDR3 region is CASSFVQYGELFF. The CDR3 bases are TGTGCCAGCAGCTTCGTCCAGTACGGGGAGCTGTTTTTT.

This clone has only a few counts. In DNA form, the CDR3 reads TGTGCCAGCAGCGCGAGCTGGGGGAACATTCAGTACTTC. Translation: CASSASWGNIQYF. The V and J genes are TRBV9 and TRBJ2-4; D may correspond to TRBD1 or TRBD2 (5 bases each). CDR1 and CDR2 from the germline V gene are SGDLS and YYNGEE. This CDR3 has 13 residues. Trimming shortened V by 3 bases and J by 7 bases, and 11 bases separated the two germline ends.

This clone was seen more than once but under ten times. The V gene is TRBV11-3, the J gene TRBJ2-2; D possibly matches TRBD1 or TRBD2 (5 bases each). Trimming shortened V by 5 bases and J by 0 bases, and 16 bases separated the two germline ends. This CDR3 region has 17 residues. The V gene's germline CDR1 is SGHNT and CDR2 YENEEA. This CDR3 reads CASSPPGRSANTGELFF. The CDR3 coding sequence is TGTGCCAGCAGCCCTCCGGGACGGTCAGCGAACACCGGGGAGCTGTTTTTT.

V gene TRBV18 combines with J gene TRBJ2-3; the D gene is possibly TRBD2 (6 bases). This CDR3 is built from 14 residues. V was cut by 3 bases and J by 6 bases, with 13 bases left in between. CDR1 and CDR2 (germline): KGHSH, LQKENI. CDR3 sequence (DNA): TGTGCCAGCTCACCCCAGGGACTTACTGATACGCAGTATTTT. It yields the protein CASSPQGLTDTQYF. Full variable domain (missing parts from reference TRBV18 and TRBJ2-3): NAGVMQNPRHLVRRRGQEARLRCSPMKGHSHVYWYRQLPEEGLKFMVYLQKENIIDESGMPKERFSAEFPKEGPSILRIQQVVRGDSAAYFCASSPQGLTDTQYFGPGTRLTVL.

The gene calls are TRBV5-4 and TRBJ1-1; 8 positions match TRBD1. The CDR3 extends over 14 amino acids. After removal of 4 bases from V and 7 bases from J, the junction contained 9 bases not matched to a gene. CDR1 and CDR2 (germline): SGHNT, YYREEE (reference sequence). CDR3 residues: CASSRRQGAGEAFF. CDR3 in DNA: TGTGCCAGCAGCCGACGGCAGGGGGCTGGTGAAGCTTTCTTT.

In DNA, the CDR3 is TGTGCCAGCTCACCGGGGGCAGGGTCCCACGAGCAGTACTTC. Encoded protein: CASSPGAGSHEQYF. This chain uses TRBV18 with TRBJ2-7; tentatively, D is TRBD1 (6 bases). The V end lost 3 bases, the J end lost 5 bases, and 14 bases lay between the germline ends. Germline lookup yields CDR1 KGHSH and CDR2 LQKENI. CDR3 length: 14 amino acids.

This chain connects TRBV30 to TRBJ1-5, with 7 bases that match TRBD1. CDR3 length equals 16 residues. V was clipped by 2 bases and J by 5 bases; unmatched bases: 12. Germline assignment: CDR1 GTSNPN and CDR2 SVGIG (reference sequence). The CDR3 region has the DNA TGTGCCTGGAGTTCCCTGCCGGGACAGAGGGATCAGCCCCAGCATTTT. Its protein product is CAWSSLPGQRDQPQHF.

This clone was counted between two and nine times. The DNA for the CDR3 is TGCGCCAGCAGCAAACGCTCCGGACAGGGCGGTAGGGAGACCCAGTACTTC. It is translated as CASSKRSGQGGRETQYF. V gene TRBV5-1 combines with J gene TRBJ2-5, with 8 bases lining up with TRBD1. Germline trimming cut 4 bases from V and 5 bases from J; bases unmatched to any gene: 16. Germline CDR1 SGHRS, CDR2 YFSETQ. The CDR3 loop spans 17 amino acids.